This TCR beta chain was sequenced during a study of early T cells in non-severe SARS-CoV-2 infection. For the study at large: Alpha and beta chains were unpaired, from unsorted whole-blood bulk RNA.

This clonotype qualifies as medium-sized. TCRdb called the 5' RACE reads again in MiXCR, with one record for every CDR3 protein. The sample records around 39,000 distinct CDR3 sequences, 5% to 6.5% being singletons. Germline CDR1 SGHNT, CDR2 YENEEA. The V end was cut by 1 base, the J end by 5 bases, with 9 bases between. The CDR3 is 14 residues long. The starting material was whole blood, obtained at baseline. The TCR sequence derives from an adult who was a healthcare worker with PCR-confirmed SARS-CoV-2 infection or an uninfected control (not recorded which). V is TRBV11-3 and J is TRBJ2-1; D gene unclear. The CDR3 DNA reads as TGTGCCAGCAGCTTAGGGGTGCTAGACAATGAGCAGTTCTTC. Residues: CASSLGVLDNEQFF. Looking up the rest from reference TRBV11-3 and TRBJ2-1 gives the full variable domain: EAGVVQSPRYKIIEKKQPVAFWCNPISGHNTLYWYLQNLGQGPELLIRYENEEAVDDSQLPKDRFSAERLKGVDSTLKIQPAELGDSAVYLCASSLGVLDNEQFFGPGTRLTVL.